Included here is one TCR beta chain sequence, with context. Its matching antigen is unknown. These data come from a study of cytomegalovirus exposure and HLA in healthy donors. Study background: In an earlier analysis, approximately 120 million unique TCR beta sequences were found from about 190 million T cells. General study results and limits: With further analysis later on, most CMV-associated TCR beta chains appeared HLA-restricted. A link between a missense DCLRE1C variant and TCR beta V- and J-gene trimming emerged from a later analysis.

The PCR made use of 60 Vbeta and 13 Jbeta primers. Clones were sequenced by immunoSEQ multiplex PCR, and TCRdb holds only the in-frame ones, with some missing. The profile shows approximately 190,000 clones, 87% of them singletons. This TCR came from a boy between 2 and 10 years old in good health and CMV-seronegative. The sequenced material came from PBMCs.

The CDR3 region is CASRGQGDSGNTIYF. CDR3 nucleotides: TGTGCCAGCAGGGGACAGGGGGACTCTGGAAACACCATATATTTT. The J gene is TRBJ1-3, the V gene TRBV2; 11 positions agree with TRBD1. The CDR3 consists of 15 residues. V dropped 6 bases and J dropped 0; count of bases not matched to a gene: 1. Germline CDR1 is SNHLY and CDR2 is FYNNEI.